The 5 T cell receptor beta chains below come from one sample, sequenced in a study of blood T cell repertoires in COVID-19. Libraries were prepared by immunoSEQ multiplex PCR; TCRdb keeps only in-frame clonotypes and omits some of them. The sample shows about 180,000 clones, around 85% of them seen only once. Sequencing was performed on peripheral blood. These receptors originate from a man aged 55 to 69 with acute or convalescent COVID-19.

J is TRBJ2-2 and V is TRBV5-5; 8 nucleotides match TRBD2. The CDR3 covers 16 residues. The germline V gene has CDR1 SGHKS and CDR2 YYEKEE (reference sequence). Trimming took 2 bases from V and 5 from J; bases not matched to a gene: 8. CDR3 in DNA: TGTGCCAGCAGCTTCATTACGGGCGGGGGGACCGGGGAGCTGTTTTTT. Its translation: CASSFITGGGTGELFF.

This clone was seen just once. The chain employs TRBV2 and TRBJ2-1, with 12 bases lining up with TRBD2. J was trimmed by 9 bases and V by 6 bases; bases with no gene match: 12. This CDR3 has 16 amino acids. Germline V gene data show CDR1 as SNHLY and CDR2 as FYNNEI. The CDR3 coding sequence is TGTGCCAGCAGACCGCCCCTAGCGGGAGGGCAGGGTGAGCAGTTCTTC. Its protein product is CASRPPLAGGQGEQFF.

The chain combines TRBV28 with TRBJ2-7; 9 bases are a match to TRBD2. Germline assignment: CDR1 MDHEN and CDR2 SYDVKM. V dropped 5 bases and J dropped 8; count of bases not matched to a gene: 13. The CDR3 totals 15 residues. In nucleotides, the CDR3 is TGTGCCAGCAGTACAGAAATAGCGGGAGATCAGAAGCAGTACTTC. Translating it yields CASSTEIAGDQKQYF. Drawing the rest from reference TRBV28 and TRBJ2-7, the complete variable domain is DVKVTQSSRYLVKRTGEKVFLECVQDMDHENMFWYRQDPGLGLRLIYFSYDVKMKEKGDIPEGYSVSREKKERFSLILESASTNQTSMYLCASSTEIAGDQKQYFGPGTRLTVT.

In this sample, this clone turned up a few times. The gene calls are TRBV27 and TRBJ2-2; 8 bases line up with TRBD1. V shed 6 bases and J 1 base; nucleotides not matched to a gene: 13. This CDR3 has 18 residues. CDR1 and CDR2 (germline): MNHEY, SMNVEV (reference sequence). This chain's CDR3 is CASRLRSGQALNTGELFF. In nucleotides, the CDR3 is TGTGCCAGCAGGCTTAGATCGGGACAGGCTTTGAACACCGGGGAGCTGTTTTTT.

The CDR3 loop is CASSLTSGRGGTDTQYF. DNA for the CDR3: TGTGCCAGCAGCTTGACTAGCGGGAGAGGAGGCACAGATACGCAGTATTTT. The chain is built from TRBV7-6 and TRBJ2-3; 12 nucleotides align to TRBD2. The CDR3 has 17 amino acids. CDR1 is SGHVS, CDR2 FNYEAQ, per germline. Trimming took 3 bases from V and 1 from J; bases not matched to a gene: 5. Filled out from reference TRBV7-6 and TRBJ2-3, the complete variable domain reads GAGVSQSPRYKVTKRGQDVALRCDPISGHVSLYWYRQALGQGPEFLTYFNYEAQQDKSGLPNDRFSAERPEGSISTLTIQRTEQRDSAMYRCASSLTSGRGGTDTQYFGPGTRLTVL.